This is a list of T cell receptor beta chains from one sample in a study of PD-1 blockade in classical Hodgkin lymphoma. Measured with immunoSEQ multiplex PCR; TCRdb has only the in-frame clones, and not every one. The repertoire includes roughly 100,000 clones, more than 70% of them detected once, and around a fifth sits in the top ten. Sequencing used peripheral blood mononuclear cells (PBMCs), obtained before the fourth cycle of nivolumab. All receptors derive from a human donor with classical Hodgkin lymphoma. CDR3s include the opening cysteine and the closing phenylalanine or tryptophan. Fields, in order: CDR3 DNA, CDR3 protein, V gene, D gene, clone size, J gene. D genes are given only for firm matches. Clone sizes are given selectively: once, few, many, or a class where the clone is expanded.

CDR3nt: TGTGCCAGCAGCTTAGGACGTCTTGGACGCAGCGTACAAGAGACCCAGTACTTC
CDR3aa: CASSLGRLGRSVQETQYF
v_gene: TRBV13
d_gene: NA
abundance: NA
j_gene: TRBJ2-5

CDR3nt: TGTGCCAGCTCACCACCGCAGGGGGCGGGTGGCTACACCTTC
CDR3aa: CASSPPQGAGGYTF
v_gene: TRBV18
d_gene: TRBD1
abundance: NA
j_gene: TRBJ1-2

CDR3nt: TGTGCCAGCAGCGACTTCAATCAGCCCCAGCATTTT
CDR3aa: CASSDFNQPQHF
v_gene: TRBV6-1
d_gene: NA
abundance: NA
j_gene: TRBJ1-5

CDR3nt: TGTGCCAGCAGCGGACTGGGTGGGGCCGGGGAGACCCAGTACTTC
CDR3aa: CASSGLGGAGETQYF
v_gene: TRBV5-4
d_gene: NA
abundance: NA
j_gene: TRBJ2-5

CDR3nt: TGTGCCACCAGCAGAGATCAGCTAGCGGGAGGGGCCGGGGAGCTGTTTTTT
CDR3aa: CATSRDQLAGGAGELFF
v_gene: TRBV15
d_gene: TRBD2
abundance: NA
j_gene: TRBJ2-2

CDR3nt: TGTGCCAGCAGGTTCGGTAGGGAGCTGTTTTTT
CDR3aa: CASRFGRELFF
v_gene: TRBV28
d_gene: NA
abundance: NA
j_gene: TRBJ2-2

CDR3nt: TGTGCCAGCCTCAAGAGGGGTGGTGGCAGGCCGAGGAACATTCAGTACTTC
CDR3aa: CASLKRGGGRPRNIQYF
v_gene: TRBV6-4
d_gene: NA
abundance: NA
j_gene: TRBJ2-4

CDR3nt: TGTGCCAGCAGCTTAGCCTCACTAGCCCCAAGCTCCTACAATGAGCAGTTCTTC
CDR3aa: CASSLASLAPSSYNEQFF
v_gene: TRBV7-2
d_gene: NA
abundance: once
j_gene: TRBJ2-1

CDR3nt: TGTGCCAGCAGGCAAAGGACAGGGGGCTTTGTAGAGACCCAGTACTTC
CDR3aa: CASRQRTGGFVETQYF
v_gene: TRBV2
d_gene: TRBD1
abundance: once
j_gene: TRBJ2-5

CDR3nt: TGTGCCATCAGTGAGGCCCTAAGCTCCTACAATGAGCAGTTCTTC
CDR3aa: CAISEALSSYNEQFF
v_gene: TRBV10-3
d_gene: NA
abundance: NA
j_gene: TRBJ2-1

CDR3nt: TGTGCCTGGGATGGGTCTCTCTACGAGCAGTACTTC
CDR3aa: CAWDGSLYEQYF
v_gene: TRBV30
d_gene: NA
abundance: NA
j_gene: TRBJ2-7

CDR3nt: TGTGCCAGCAGTTACATTTGCGGGATTCCGTCCCTCAGTACGCAGTATTTT
CDR3aa: CASSYICGIPSLSTQYF
v_gene: TRBV6-7
d_gene: NA
abundance: NA
j_gene: TRBJ2-3

CDR3nt: TGCGCCAGCAGCCTGGCAAGACCTAAGGCTGGAAACACCATATATTTT
CDR3aa: CASSLARPKAGNTIYF
v_gene: TRBV5-1
d_gene: NA
abundance: NA
j_gene: TRBJ1-3

CDR3nt: TGTGCCAGCAGCTTGAAGACAGGGAGCACTGAAGCTTTCTTT
CDR3aa: CASSLKTGSTEAFF
v_gene: TRBV5-4
d_gene: TRBD1
abundance: NA
j_gene: TRBJ1-1

CDR3nt: TGTGCCAGTAGTTTAATCACAGGGGGCGGAGGCGGCTACACCTTC
CDR3aa: CASSLITGGGGGYTF
v_gene: TRBV19
d_gene: TRBD1
abundance: NA
j_gene: TRBJ1-2

CDR3nt: TGTGCCAGCAGCCAAGATCGGAGCGGGAGATTCAATGAGCAGTTCTTC
CDR3aa: CASSQDRSGRFNEQFF
v_gene: TRBV4-2
d_gene: TRBD2
abundance: NA
j_gene: TRBJ2-1

CDR3nt: NA
CDR3aa: CASSWGTGSPWEDTF
v_gene: TRBV5-6
d_gene: NA
abundance: NA
j_gene: TRBJ1-2

CDR3nt: TGTGCCACCAGCACCCCGCTACAAAAGACAAAATCTAGCACAGATACGCAGTATTTT
CDR3aa: CATSTPLQKTKSSTDTQYF
v_gene: TRBV15
d_gene: NA
abundance: NA
j_gene: TRBJ2-3

CDR3nt: TGCGCCAGTAACTCATGGGGCACTGAAGCTTTCTTT
CDR3aa: CASNSWGTEAFF
v_gene: TRBV4-1
d_gene: NA
abundance: NA
j_gene: TRBJ1-1

CDR3nt: TGTGCCAGCAGTTTATCGGACAGTAGCTCCTACAATGAGCAGTTCTTC
CDR3aa: CASSLSDSSSYNEQFF
v_gene: TRBV27
d_gene: NA
abundance: NA
j_gene: TRBJ2-1

CDR3nt: TGTGCCAGCAGTCAGAACAGGGGGAACACCGGGGAGCTGTTTTTT
CDR3aa: CASSQNRGNTGELFF
v_gene: TRBV6-6
d_gene: TRBD1
abundance: NA
j_gene: TRBJ2-2

CDR3nt: TGTGCCAGCAGCTCCGGAGTGGCTAGCGGGCCTCAAGAGACCCAGTACTTC
CDR3aa: CASSSGVASGPQETQYF
v_gene: TRBV7-6
d_gene: TRBD2
abundance: NA
j_gene: TRBJ2-5

CDR3nt: TGTGCCAGCAGCGCCAGCGGGAGCTCTCGGCAAGAGACCCAGTACTTC
CDR3aa: CASSASGSSRQETQYF
v_gene: TRBV11-2
d_gene: TRBD2
abundance: NA
j_gene: TRBJ2-5

CDR3nt: TGTGCCAGCAGCCAGTCCGGGGGTTCGACTGAAGCTTTCTTT
CDR3aa: CASSQSGGSTEAFF
v_gene: TRBV4-2
d_gene: NA
abundance: NA
j_gene: TRBJ1-1

CDR3nt: TGTGCCAGCAGCAAGGACAGGGGGCCGAGTCAGCCCCAGCATTTT
CDR3aa: CASSKDRGPSQPQHF
v_gene: TRBV7-8
d_gene: TRBD1
abundance: medium-sized
j_gene: TRBJ1-5

CDR3nt: TGTGCCAGCAGTGGAAAAAGAGCTGGGCGGGACTTTTCCGAGCAGTACTTC
CDR3aa: CASSGKRAGRDFSEQYF
v_gene: TRBV25-1
d_gene: NA
abundance: many
j_gene: TRBJ2-7

CDR3nt: TGTGCCAGCTCACCCGGGGCTGACTATGGCTACACCTTC
CDR3aa: CASSPGADYGYTF
v_gene: TRBV18
d_gene: NA
abundance: NA
j_gene: TRBJ1-2

CDR3nt: TGTGCCAGCAGTGACGGGACAGGGACTGGGGCCAACGTCCTGACTTTC
CDR3aa: CASSDGTGTGANVLTF
v_gene: TRBV5-4
d_gene: TRBD1
abundance: NA
j_gene: TRBJ2-6

CDR3nt: TGTGCCAGCAGTTTATCCCGTTTGACTAGCGGGGCCAGGTTGTTCTCCTACGAGCAGTACTTC
CDR3aa: CASSLSRLTSGARLFSYEQYF
v_gene: TRBV28
d_gene: TRBD2
abundance: NA
j_gene: TRBJ2-7

CDR3nt: TGTGCCTGGAGTACCCTAGTAGGCAATGAGCAGTTCTTC
CDR3aa: CAWSTLVGNEQFF
v_gene: TRBV30
d_gene: NA
abundance: NA
j_gene: TRBJ2-1

CDR3nt: TGTGCCAGCAGCCGACAACAGGGGACTCACGGAAACACCATATATTTT
CDR3aa: CASSRQQGTHGNTIYF
v_gene: TRBV7-2
d_gene: TRBD1
abundance: NA
j_gene: TRBJ1-3